This TCR beta chain was identified during a study of blood T cell repertoires in COVID-19. Whole-study context: Acute and convalescent COVID-19 specimens originated in the United States, Italy and Spain. From T cells, B-cell-depleted T cells, or PBMCs came the material, which was cDNA or gDNA.

Source study methods: Estimation of nucleated cell counts was performed using reference gene primer amplification. Libraries were prepared by immunoSEQ multiplex PCR; TCRdb keeps only in-frame clonotypes and omits some of them. V, J and clone size reflect that table, while D and trimming were determined from the DNA. The sample has almost 80,000 clones, around 83% seen once. The CDR3 consists of 15 residues. Trimming at V came to 0 bases and at J to 6 bases, leaving 3 bases not matched to a gene. The germline V gene encodes CDR1 SGHRS and CDR2 YFSETQ. This rearrangement joins TRBV5-1 to TRBJ1-6; 7 bases match TRBD1. This TCR was sampled from a woman between 70 and 85 years old with acute or convalescent COVID-19. The sample comprised peripheral blood. The DNA of the CDR3 is TGCGCCAGCAGCTTGGAAGGGGGCCTTAATTCACCCCTCCACTTT. Protein: CASSLEGGLNSPLHF.